The source of this TCR beta chain is a study of T cell responses to AZD1222 COVID-19 vaccine. As for the study in general: Second doses that came at about 4 or about 12 weeks were put together.

This table comes from immunoSEQ multiplex PCR, and its TCRdb copy is limited to in-frame clones, with some not included. The table shows under 150,000 clones, with 85% to 95% occurring only once. The V gene lost 2 bases and the J gene lost 3 bases, with 8 bases spanning the gap. The CDR3 spans 13 residues. Germline loops: CDR1 SGHRS, CDR2 YFSETQ. Sequences were derived from peripheral blood, sampled on day 0 of AZD1222 vaccination. The chain is built from TRBV5-1 and TRBJ1-1; D is unresolved. The TCR comes from an adult in good health. The CDR3 protein is CASSFKSDTEAFF. CDR3 nucleotide sequence: TGCGCCAGCAGCTTTAAATCCGACACTGAAGCTTTCTTT.